The 2 T cell receptor beta chains below come from one sample, sequenced in a study of blood T cell repertoires in COVID-19. The data were produced by immunoSEQ multiplex PCR, yet TCRdb's version contains in-frame clones alone and is incomplete. The sample lists some 120,000 clones, approximately 90% occurring once. What was sequenced was peripheral blood. Receptors originate from a human donor with active COVID-19. The donor label of this sample is uncertain.

The rearrangement links TRBV5-1 to TRBJ1-1; TRBD1 might be the D (5 bases). The CDR3 contains 15 residues. Germline assignment: CDR1 SGHRS and CDR2 YFSETQ. Trimming removed 4 bases at V and 0 bases at J, with 13 bases between. The CDR3 nucleotides are TGCGCCAGCAGCCACCGCGGGGGGTTGAACACTGAAGCTTTCTTT. Protein sequence: CASSHRGGLNTEAFF.

The chain is built from TRBV18 and TRBJ2-2; 9 bases align to TRBD1. In germline, CDR1 is KGHSH, CDR2 LQKENI. With V trimmed by 2 bases and J by 5 bases, 3 bases remained unmatched. The CDR3 is made up of 15 amino acids. The CDR3 loop is CASSPATGGTGELFF. CDR3 in DNA: TGTGCCAGCTCACCAGCGACAGGGGGGACCGGGGAGCTGTTTTTT.